The 15 T cell receptor beta chains below all came from one sample that was sequenced in a study of cytomegalovirus exposure and HLA in healthy donors. The PCR made use of 60 Vbeta and 13 Jbeta primers. Sequenced by immunoSEQ multiplex PCR; TCRdb stores in-frame clones only, minus some. This table holds over 110,000 clones, roughly 80% found once. Sequencing was done on a sample of PBMCs. These receptors were collected from a man aged 18 to 30 in good health and CMV-seronegative.

The rearrangement joins TRBV19 to TRBJ1-2; 7 nucleotides match TRBD1. CDR3 size: 14 residues. The germline CDR1 and CDR2 sequences are LNHDA and SQIVND (reference sequence). V lost 5 bases to trimming and J lost 4 bases; unmatched junction nucleotides: 7. The CDR3 DNA reads as TGTGCCAGTAGTTTTCGACAGGGAAGCTATGGCTACACCTTC. It encodes CASSFRQGSYGYTF.

V and J are TRBV27 and TRBJ1-2; 10 nucleotides line up with TRBD1. The CDR3 runs 13 residues. The germline V gene has CDR1 MNHEY and CDR2 SMNVEV (reference sequence). The V and J ends lost 5 bases and 6 bases, in that order; junction bases with no gene match: 3. In nucleotides, the CDR3 is TGTGCCAGCAGTCCCGGACAGGGGGATGGCTACACCTTC. Translation gives CASSPGQGDGYTF.

The V and J genes are TRBV6-1 and TRBJ2-2; D might be TRBD1 (7 bases). CDR3 size: 15 residues. V gave up 6 bases and J gave up 0 bases, with 11 bases separating them. Germline V gene sequence: CDR1 MNHNS, CDR2 SASEGT. The CDR3: CASSPRGANTGELFF. CDR3 coding DNA: TGTGCCAGCAGCCCCAGGGGGGCGAACACCGGGGAGCTGTTTTTT.

The chain combines TRBV6-6 with TRBJ2-7, with D unclear. The V gene's germline CDR1 is MNHNY and CDR2 SVGAGI (reference sequence). This CDR3 is 15 amino acids long. Trimming removed 0 bases at V and 2 bases at J, with 11 bases between. CDR3 DNA sequence: TGTGCCAGCAGTTACTCCCGGTCATCTACCTACGAGCAGTACTTC. Translation: CASSYSRSSTYEQYF.

There are a few counts of this clone. This rearrangement joins TRBV10-3 to TRBJ1-4; 7 bases map to TRBD1. This CDR3 spans 12 amino acids. Trimming took 6 bases from V and 8 from J; bases not matched to a gene: 3. CDR1 and CDR2 (germline): ENHRY, SYGVKD. CDR3 residues: CAIRGTEEKLFF. The CDR3 DNA reads TGTGCCATCAGGGGGACAGAGGAAAAACTGTTTTTT.

V and J are TRBV5-4 and TRBJ2-7; 11 bases line up with TRBD1. With 3 bases clipped from V and 5 bases from J, the junction kept 4 bases outside the gene matches. Per germline, CDR1 SGHNT and CDR2 YYREEE (reference sequence). This CDR3 region has 14 residues. CDR3 DNA sequence: TGTGCCAGCAGCTCGAGGACAGGGGGCAACGAGCAGTACTTC. Its protein is CASSSRTGGNEQYF.

The V and J genes are TRBV13 and TRBJ2-1, with TRBD2 matching over 10 bases. Germline V gene sequence: CDR1 PRHDT, CDR2 FYEKMQ (reference sequence). The trim removed 5 bases at V and 0 bases at J, leaving 4 bases unmatched. The length of the CDR3 is 16 residues. CDR3 region: CASSPRTSGSYNEQFF. The CDR3 region has the DNA TGTGCCAGCAGCCCCCGGACTAGCGGCTCCTACAATGAGCAGTTCTTC.

The chain couples TRBV4-2 to TRBJ2-7; TRBD2 might be the D (6 bases). This CDR3 region has 12 residues. Germline V gives CDR1 LGHNA, CDR2 YNFKEQ. Trimming cost V 3 bases and J 7 bases, with 10 bases left between them. CDR3 sequence reads: CASSQESGEQYF. As DNA, the CDR3 is TGTGCCAGCAGCCAGGAGAGCGGGGAGCAGTACTTC.

This chain joins TRBV6-1 and TRBJ2-2; the D gene is possibly TRBD1 (7 bases). The CDR3 is 17 amino acids. Germline values: CDR1 MNHNS, CDR2 SASEGT. V lost 1 base and J lost 1, with 13 bases in between. Here the CDR3 DNA reads TGTGCCAGCAGTGAAGGGAGGGGGACAGTGAACACCGGGGAGCTGTTTTTT. Encoded protein: CASSEGRGTVNTGELFF.

With respect to this clone: The identical CDR3 is also encoded by other nucleotide sequences in the sample. J is TRBJ1-1 and V is TRBV5-4; maybe TRBD1 (5 bases). The germline gives CDR1 SGHNT, CDR2 YYREEE (reference sequence). CDR3 length: 15 residues. V lost 0 bases to trimming and J lost 0 bases, with 9 bases between them. As DNA, the CDR3 is TGTGCCAGCAGCTTGGGCACAGGATTGAACACTGAAGCTTTCTTT. Its protein is CASSLGTGLNTEAFF.

The chain joins TRBV6-5 to TRBJ1-2; 8 bases map to TRBD1. Looked up from germline, CDR1 is MNHEY and CDR2 is SVGAGI. The CDR3 totals 15 residues. With V trimmed by 5 bases and J by 0 bases, 5 bases remained unmatched. The CDR3 DNA is TGTGCCAGCAGTGTTACAGGGGGTACTAACTATGGCTACACCTTC. Protein product: CASSVTGGTNYGYTF.

The rearrangement uses TRBV27 and TRBJ1-4, with TRBD1 matching 11 bases. Germline CDR1 and CDR2: MNHEY and SMNVEV (reference sequence). J was trimmed by 10 bases and V by 7 bases; bases with no gene match: 8. This CDR3 is built from 14 residues. The CDR3 DNA reads TGTGCCAGCACCGGGACAGGGGGTACGGGAAAACTGTTTTTT. Translation: CASTGTGGTGKLFF.

V and J are TRBV7-2 and TRBJ1-1; D gene unclear. The germline V gene encodes CDR1 SGHTA and CDR2 FQGNSA. Trimming removed 5 bases at V and 0 bases at J, with 13 bases between. The length of the CDR3 is 15 residues. The DNA of the CDR3 is TGTGCCAGCAGCCCTTTTGGGAGAATGAACACTGAAGCTTTCTTT. This gives the protein CASSPFGRMNTEAFF.

This rearrangement joins TRBV30 to TRBJ1-1; no clear D. The CDR3 extends over 12 amino acids. CDR1 is GTSNPN and CDR2 is SVGIG in the germline V gene (reference sequence). Trimming took off 4 bases at V and 2 bases at J, with 8 bases between the two ends. In DNA, the CDR3 is TGTGCCTGGACAGTCCGAAACACTGAAGCTTTCTTT. Translating it yields CAWTVRNTEAFF.

V usage is TRBV27 and J usage is TRBJ2-7; tentatively, D is TRBD1 (6 bases). The CDR3 is 15 amino acids. V shed 2 bases and J shed 7 bases, with 18 bases lying between them. Germline CDR1 and CDR2: MNHEY and SMNVEV (reference sequence). DNA for the CDR3: TGTGCCAGCAGTTTACGCCCAGGGCCAAGGGGGGAGCAGTACTTC. Its protein product is CASSLRPGPRGEQYF.